The TCR beta chain under discussion was sequenced for a study of response to subunit inactivated influenza vaccine. TCRdb passed the RT-PCR reads through MiXCR, listing each CDR3 protein once. This sample yields hundreds of thousands of distinct CDR3 sequences, of which over 11% are seen a single time; less than 9% belongs to the top ten. This clonotype was seen a handful of times. Sequencing was performed on PBMCs from blood, taken approximately 15 days before vaccination. The sequence was collected from a man aged 50 or older who received an inactivated influenza vaccine.

DNA for the CDR3: TGCGCCAGCAGAGTTGGCCGAAGCATGAACACTGAAGCTTTCTTT. It encodes CASRVGRSMNTEAFF. The chain is built from TRBV5-1 and TRBJ1-1; no reliable D call. V dropped 5 bases and J dropped 0 bases, with 14 bases sitting between them. The CDR3 has 15 residues. Germline assignment: CDR1 SGHRS and CDR2 YFSETQ.